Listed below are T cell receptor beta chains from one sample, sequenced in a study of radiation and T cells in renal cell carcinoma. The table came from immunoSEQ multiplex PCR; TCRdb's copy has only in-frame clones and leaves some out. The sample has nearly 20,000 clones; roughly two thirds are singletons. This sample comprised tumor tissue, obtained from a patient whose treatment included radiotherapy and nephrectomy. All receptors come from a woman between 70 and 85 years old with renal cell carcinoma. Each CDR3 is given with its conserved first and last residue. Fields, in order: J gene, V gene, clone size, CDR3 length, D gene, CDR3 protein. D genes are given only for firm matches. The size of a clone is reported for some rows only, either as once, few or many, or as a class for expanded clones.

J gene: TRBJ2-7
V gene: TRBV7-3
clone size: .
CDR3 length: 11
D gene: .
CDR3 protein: CASSLQYEQYF

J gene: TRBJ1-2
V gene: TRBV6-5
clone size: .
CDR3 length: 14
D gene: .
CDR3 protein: CASSYSTQTYGYTF

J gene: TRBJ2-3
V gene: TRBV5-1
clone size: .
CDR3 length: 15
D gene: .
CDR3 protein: CASSLTGKATDTQYF

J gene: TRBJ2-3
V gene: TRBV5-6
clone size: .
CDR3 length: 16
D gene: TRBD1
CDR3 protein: CASSIFRGPTTDTQYF

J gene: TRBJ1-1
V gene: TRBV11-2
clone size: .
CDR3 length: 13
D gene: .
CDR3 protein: CASSDGGTTEAFF

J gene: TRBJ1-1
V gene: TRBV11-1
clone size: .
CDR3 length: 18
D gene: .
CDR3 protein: CASSLFGDIEGLNTEAFF

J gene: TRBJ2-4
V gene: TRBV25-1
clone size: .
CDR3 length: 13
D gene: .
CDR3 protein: CASSEAGVNIQYF

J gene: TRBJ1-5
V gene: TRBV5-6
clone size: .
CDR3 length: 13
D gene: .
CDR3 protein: CASSFVGDQPQHF

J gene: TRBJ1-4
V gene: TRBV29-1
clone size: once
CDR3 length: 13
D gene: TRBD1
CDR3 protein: CSVGGQSNEKLFF

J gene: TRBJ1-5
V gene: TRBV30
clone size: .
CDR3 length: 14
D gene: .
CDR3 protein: CAWSGPYSNQPQHF

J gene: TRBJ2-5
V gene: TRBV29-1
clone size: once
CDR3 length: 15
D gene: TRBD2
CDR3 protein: CSVEVGLGRQETQYF

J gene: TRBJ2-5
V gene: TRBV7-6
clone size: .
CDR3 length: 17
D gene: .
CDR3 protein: CASSQGRGRFSQETQYF

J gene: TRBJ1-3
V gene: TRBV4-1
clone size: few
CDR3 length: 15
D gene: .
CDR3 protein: CASSQEGTSGNTIYF

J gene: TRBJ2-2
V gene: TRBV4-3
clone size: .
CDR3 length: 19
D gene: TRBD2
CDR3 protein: CASSQDRGLAGSLTGELFF

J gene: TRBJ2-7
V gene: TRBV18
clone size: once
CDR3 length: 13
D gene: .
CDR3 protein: CASSARGGYEQYF

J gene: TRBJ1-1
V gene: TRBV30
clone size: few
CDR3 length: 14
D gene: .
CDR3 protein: CAWSVGGVVTEAFF

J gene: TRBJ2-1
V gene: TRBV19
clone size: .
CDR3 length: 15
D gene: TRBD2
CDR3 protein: CASSILGGGPNEQFF

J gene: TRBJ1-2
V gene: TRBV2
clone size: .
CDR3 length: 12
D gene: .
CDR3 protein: CASKQGGYGYTF

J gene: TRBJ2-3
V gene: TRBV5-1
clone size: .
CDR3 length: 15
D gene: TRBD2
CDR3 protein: CASSQAGGRADTQYF

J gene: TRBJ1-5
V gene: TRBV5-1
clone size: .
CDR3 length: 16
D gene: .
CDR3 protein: CASSLDGGSANQPQHF

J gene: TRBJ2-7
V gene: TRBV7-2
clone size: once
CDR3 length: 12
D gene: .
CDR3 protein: CASSPMGDEQYF

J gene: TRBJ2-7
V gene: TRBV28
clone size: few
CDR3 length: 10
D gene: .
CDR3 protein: CASSRNEQYF

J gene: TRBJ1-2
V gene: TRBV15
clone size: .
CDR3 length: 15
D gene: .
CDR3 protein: CATSREKGLTYGYTF

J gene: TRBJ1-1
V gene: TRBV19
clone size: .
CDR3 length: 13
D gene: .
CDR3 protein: CASSINRVTEAFF

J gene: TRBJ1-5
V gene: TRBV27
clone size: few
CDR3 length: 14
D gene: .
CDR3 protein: CASSFRDANQPQHF

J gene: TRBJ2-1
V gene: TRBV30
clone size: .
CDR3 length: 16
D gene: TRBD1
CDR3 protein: CAWGRRTGGLRNEQFF

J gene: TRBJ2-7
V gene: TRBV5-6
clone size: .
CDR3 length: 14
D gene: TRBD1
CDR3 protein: CASSVDTGVYEQYF

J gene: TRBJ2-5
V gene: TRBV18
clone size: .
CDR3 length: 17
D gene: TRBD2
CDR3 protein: CASSPLRLAGAQETQYF

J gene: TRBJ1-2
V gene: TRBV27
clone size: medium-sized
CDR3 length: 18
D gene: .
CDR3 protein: CASSIRGGGMGLPYGYTF

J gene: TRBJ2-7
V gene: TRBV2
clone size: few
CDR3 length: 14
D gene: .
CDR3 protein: CASSEYGVAYEQYF

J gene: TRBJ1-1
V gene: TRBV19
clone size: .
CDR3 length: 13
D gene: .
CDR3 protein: CASSIGPGDEAFF

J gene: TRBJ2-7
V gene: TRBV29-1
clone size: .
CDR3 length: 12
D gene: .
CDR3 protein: CSVGTDPWEQYF

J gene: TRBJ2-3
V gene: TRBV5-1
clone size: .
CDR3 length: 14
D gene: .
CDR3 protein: CASSPSQGGNTQYF

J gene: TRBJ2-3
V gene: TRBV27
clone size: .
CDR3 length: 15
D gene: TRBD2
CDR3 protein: CASSSPSGPTDTQYF

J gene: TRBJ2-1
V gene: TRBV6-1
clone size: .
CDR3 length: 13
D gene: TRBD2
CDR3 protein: CASSFRLADEQFF

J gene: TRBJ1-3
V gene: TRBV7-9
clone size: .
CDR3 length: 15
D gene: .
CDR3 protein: CASRTGGRTGNTIYF

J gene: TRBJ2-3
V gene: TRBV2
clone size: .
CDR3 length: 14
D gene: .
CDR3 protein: CASSVTGRADTQYF

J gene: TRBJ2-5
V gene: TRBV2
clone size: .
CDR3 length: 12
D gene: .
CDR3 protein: CASTLGGETQYF

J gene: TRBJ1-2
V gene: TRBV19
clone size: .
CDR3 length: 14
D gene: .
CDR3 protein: CASRKPGAGYGYTF

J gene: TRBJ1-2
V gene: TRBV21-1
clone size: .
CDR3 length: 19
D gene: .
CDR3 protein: CASSPLKGGTGQIDYGYTF

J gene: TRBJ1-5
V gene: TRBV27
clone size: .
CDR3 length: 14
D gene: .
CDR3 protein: CASSLSQGGQPQHF

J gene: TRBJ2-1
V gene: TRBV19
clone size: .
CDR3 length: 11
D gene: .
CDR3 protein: CASSVKHEQFF

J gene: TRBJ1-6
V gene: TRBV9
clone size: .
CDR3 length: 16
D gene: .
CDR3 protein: CASSVGRVAYNSPLHF

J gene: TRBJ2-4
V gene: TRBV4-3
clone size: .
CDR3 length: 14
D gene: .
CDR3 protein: CASSQDRTRGIQYF

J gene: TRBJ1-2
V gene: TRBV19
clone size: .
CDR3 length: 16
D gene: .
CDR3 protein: CASRFGAGLLGHGYTF

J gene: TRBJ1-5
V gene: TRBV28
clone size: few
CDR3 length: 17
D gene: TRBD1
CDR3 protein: CASSLWRTGGRGQPQHF

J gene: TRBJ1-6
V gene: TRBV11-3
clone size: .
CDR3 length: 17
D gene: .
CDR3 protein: CASSLGAHRSYNSPLHF

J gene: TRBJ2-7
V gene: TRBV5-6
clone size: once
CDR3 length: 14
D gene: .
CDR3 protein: CASSLGREGDEQYF

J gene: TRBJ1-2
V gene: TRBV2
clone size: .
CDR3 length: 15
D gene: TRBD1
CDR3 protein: CASSAWDRGTEGYTF

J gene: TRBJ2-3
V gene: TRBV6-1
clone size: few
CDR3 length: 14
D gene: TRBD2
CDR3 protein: CASSEQAGGPTQYF

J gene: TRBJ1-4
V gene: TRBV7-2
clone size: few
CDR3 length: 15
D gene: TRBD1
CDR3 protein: CASSPGTGGGEKLFF

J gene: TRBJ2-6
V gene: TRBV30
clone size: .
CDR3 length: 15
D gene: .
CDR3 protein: CAWSVLQSGANVLTF

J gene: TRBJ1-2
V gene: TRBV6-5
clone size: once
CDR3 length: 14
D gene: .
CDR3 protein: CASSYSQGNYGYTF